Below are 27 T cell receptor beta chains sequenced from a single sample in a study of cytomegalovirus exposure and HLA in healthy donors. The PCR ran on 60 Vbeta and 13 Jbeta primers. The table came from immunoSEQ multiplex PCR; TCRdb's copy has only in-frame clones and leaves some out. This sample's table reports approximately 77,000 clones. The sequenced sample was PBMCs. The receptors originated from a man in his thirties or forties in good health and CMV-seronegative.

The chain is built from TRBV9 and TRBJ2-1; 7 bases fit TRBD2. This CDR3 region has 15 residues. Germline loops: CDR1 SGDLS, CDR2 YYNGEE. V gave up 0 bases and J gave up 2 bases; unmatched junction bases: 2. The CDR3 loop is CASSVGGSAYNEQFF. The CDR3 DNA reads TGTGCCAGCAGCGTAGGCGGGAGCGCCTACAATGAGCAGTTCTTC.

The chain couples TRBV7-6 to TRBJ1-3, with 8 nucleotides matching TRBD1. V lost 5 bases and J lost 0; bases outside the gene matches: 9. CDR3 length equals 17 residues. Germline values: CDR1 SGHVS, CDR2 FNYEAQ. The CDR3 DNA follows: TGTGCCAGCAGCGCGGACAGGGAGTATAGCTCTGGAAACACCATATATTTT. It yields the protein CASSADREYSSGNTIYF.

This chain connects TRBV5-8 to TRBJ1-2; no clear D. The germline V gene encodes CDR1 SGHTS and CDR2 YDEGEE. This CDR3 has 14 residues. Trimming pared 0 bases from V and 4 bases from J, leaving 10 bases between. The CDR3, as DNA: TGTGCCAGCAGCTTGGAACCGGCGGGCTATGGCTACACCTTC. This sequence encodes CASSLEPAGYGYTF.

The V and J genes are TRBV11-2 and TRBJ2-3, with 7 bases that match TRBD2. The V segment lost 1 base and the J segment 0 bases; nucleotides outside the gene matches: 4. CDR1 SGHAT and CDR2 FQNNGV come from the germline V gene. This CDR3 has 16 residues. The CDR3: CASSLGAGVSTDTQYF. Here the CDR3 DNA reads TGTGCCAGCAGCTTAGGTGCGGGAGTTAGCACAGATACGCAGTATTTT.

The chain has TRBV6-5 and TRBJ1-1; D is perhaps TRBD1 (6 bases). The CDR3 runs 16 residues. The germline V gene encodes CDR1 MNHEY and CDR2 SVGAGI. Trimming pared 0 bases from V and 0 bases from J, leaving 11 bases between. This CDR3 reads CASSYSQGFMNTEAFF. In nucleotides, the CDR3 is TGTGCCAGCAGTTACTCACAGGGCTTCATGAACACTGAAGCTTTCTTT.

The gene calls are TRBV6-5 and TRBJ2-1; 7 positions agree with TRBD2. The CDR3 is 14 residues long. Germline CDR1 reads MNHEY; CDR2 reads SVGAGI. The V gene end was trimmed by 2 bases and the J gene end by 5 bases; junction bases not matched to a gene: 3. The CDR3 loop is CASSYGGDDNEQFF. The CDR3 DNA is TGTGCCAGCAGTTACGGGGGGGACGACAATGAGCAGTTCTTC.

The rearrangement uses TRBV18 and TRBJ2-1, with a tentative D call TRBD2 (6 bases). Germline lookup yields CDR1 KGHSH and CDR2 LQKENI. With 3 bases removed from V and 5 bases from J, the gap between germline ends came to 17 bases. CDR3 size: 16 residues. CDR3 DNA: TGTGCCAGCTCACCCCTGGGTGGGAGGCACAACAATGAGCAGTTCTTC. Encoded protein: CASSPLGGRHNNEQFF.

This chain links TRBV18 with TRBJ2-2, with TRBD2 matching over 8 bases. Germline-derived CDR1 and CDR2 are KGHSH and LQKENI. The CDR3 loop spans 18 amino acids. The V and J ends lost 4 bases and 1 base, in that order; junction bases with no gene match: 11. The CDR3 here is CASSLSSGGALNTGELFF. The CDR3 DNA sequence: TGTGCCAGCTCACTATCATCGGGAGGGGCCCTGAACACCGGGGAGCTGTTTTTT.

The gene calls are TRBV13 and TRBJ1-1, with 9 bases lining up with TRBD1. This CDR3 region has 13 residues. Germline trimming cut 6 bases from V and 9 bases from J; bases unmatched to any gene: 8. CDR1 is PRHDT, CDR2 FYEKMQ, per germline (reference sequence). The CDR3 is CASSQPGQGKAFF. The CDR3 nucleotides read TGTGCCAGCAGTCAACCGGGACAGGGTAAAGCTTTCTTT.

The chain joins TRBV9 to TRBJ2-1; a weak D match, TRBD2 (5 bases). The V and J ends lost 4 bases and 8 bases respectively, with 10 bases between them. Germline V gives CDR1 SGDLS, CDR2 YYNGEE. The CDR3 spans 12 residues. CDR3 nucleotides: TGTGCCAGCAGCCCCCAACTAGATGAGCAGTTCTTC. Its translation: CASSPQLDEQFF. Based on the CDR3 plus reference TRBV9 and TRBJ2-1, the full variable domain is DSGVTQTPKHLITATGQRVTLRCSPRSGDLSVYWYQQSLDQGLQFLIQYYNGEERAKGNILERFSAQQFPDLHSELNLSSLELGDSALYFCASSPQLDEQFFGPGTRLTVL.

CDR3 sequence (DNA): TGTGCCAGCAGTGGGACTAGCGGGAGGGAAGATACGCAGTATTTT. Translated: CASSGTSGREDTQYF. V gene TRBV7-2 combines with J gene TRBJ2-3, with 16 bases matching TRBD2. V was pared by 6 bases and J by 5 bases, with 2 bases of the junction left unmatched. The CDR3 contains 15 residues. Germline V gives CDR1 SGHTA, CDR2 FQGNSA.

This chain connects TRBV19 to TRBJ2-3, with TRBD2 identical over 7 bases. Germline V gene sequence: CDR1 LNHDA, CDR2 SQIVND (reference sequence). The V segment lost 4 bases and the J segment 6 bases; nucleotides outside the gene matches: 16. The CDR3 is made up of 17 amino acids. The CDR3 DNA reads as TGTGCCAGTAGTAGGAGGTCTGATGGCGGGAGTAGGGATACGCAGTATTTT. It specifies CASSRRSDGGSRDTQYF.

The chain links TRBV4-2 to TRBJ2-3; 11 bases line up with TRBD2. The germline V gene has CDR1 LGHNA and CDR2 YNFKEQ. J lost 4 bases, V lost 0 bases, and 0 bases had no gene match. This CDR3 is 15 amino acids long. The CDR3 reads CASSQDSGGADTQYF. CDR3 coding DNA: TGTGCCAGCAGCCAAGATAGCGGGGGGGCAGATACGCAGTATTTT.

This CDR3 reads CASSLIRRGGETQYF. CDR3 DNA sequence: TGTGCCAGCAGCTTGATAAGGCGGGGGGGAGAGACCCAGTACTTC. This rearrangement joins TRBV5-4 to TRBJ2-5; TRBD2 matches at 9 bases. V lost 1 base, J lost 4 bases, and 5 bases stayed unmatched. The CDR3 spans 15 residues. The germline CDR1 and CDR2 sequences are SGHNT and YYREEE (reference sequence).

The chain's CDR3 is CASTPLGGGFVPEAFF. CDR3 sequence (DNA): TGTGCCAGCACCCCGTTAGGTGGGGGGTTTGTACCTGAAGCTTTCTTT. The chain combines TRBV5-6 with TRBJ1-1; D may be TRBD1 (5 bases). Trimming removed 6 bases at V and 6 bases at J, with 24 bases between. CDR1 SGHDT and CDR2 YYEEEE come from the germline V gene. The CDR3 is 16 amino acids.

This chain connects TRBV4-1 to TRBJ2-7; TRBD1 agrees at 9 bases. V lost 2 bases, J lost 5 bases, and 7 bases stayed unmatched. The CDR3 sequence is 15 residues long. The germline CDR1 and CDR2 sequences are MGHRA and YSYEKL. CDR3 nucleotide sequence: TGCGCCAGCAGCCAACCTGGGAGGACAGGGGACGAGCAGTACTTC. Encoded protein: CASSQPGRTGDEQYF.

V gene TRBV6-5 combines with J gene TRBJ2-7, with D perhaps matching TRBD2 (6 bases). Trimming pared 3 bases from V and 7 bases from J, leaving 13 bases between. This CDR3 contains 13 residues. Looked up from germline, CDR1 is MNHEY and CDR2 is SVGAGI. The CDR3, as DNA: TGTGCCAGCAGTTATACCCGGGCGGGGGAGCAGTACTTC. Translating gives CASSYTRAGEQYF.

As for this clone: Different DNA sequences within this sample yield the same CDR3. This chain joins TRBV6-6 and TRBJ2-7; D not certain. Germline-derived CDR1 and CDR2 are MNHNY and SVGAGI (reference sequence). CDR3 size: 11 residues. Trimming pared 5 bases from V and 3 bases from J, leaving 5 bases between. The CDR3 DNA follows: TGTGCCAGCAGTCCTAGCTACGAGCAGTACTTC. Translation: CASSPSYEQYF.

The chain is built from TRBV7-2 and TRBJ1-5; D unclear. CDR3 length equals 12 residues. Germline CDR1 SGHTA, CDR2 FQGNSA. Trimming left V 5 bases short and J 3 bases short, with 5 bases between. This CDR3 reads CASSVYNQPQHF. In nucleotides, the CDR3 is TGTGCCAGCAGCGTTTACAATCAGCCCCAGCATTTT.

J is TRBJ2-5 and V is TRBV11-2; D remains unclear. Trimming shortened V by 3 bases and J by 3 bases, and 8 bases separated the two germline ends. The germline V gene encodes CDR1 SGHAT and CDR2 FQNNGV. The CDR3 consists of 13 residues. CDR3: CASSFVPEETQYF. CDR3 DNA: TGTGCCAGCAGCTTCGTTCCGGAAGAGACCCAGTACTTC.

This rearrangement joins TRBV5-1 to TRBJ2-2; D perhaps matches TRBD1 (6 bases). V lost 2 bases, J lost 8 bases, and 10 bases lay in between. CDR3 length: 13 amino acids. Germline CDR1 is SGHRS and CDR2 is YFSETQ. This chain's CDR3 is CASSFGGLGELFF. Written as DNA, the CDR3 is TGCGCCAGCAGCTTTGGGGGCCTGGGGGAGCTGTTTTTT.

The J gene is TRBJ2-4, the V gene TRBV13; TRBD2 matches 7 bases. The CDR3 consists of 16 residues. Per germline, CDR1 PRHDT and CDR2 FYEKMQ (reference sequence). Trimming took 5 bases from V and 0 from J; bases not matched to a gene: 7. This chain's CDR3 is CASSPWEGKAKNIQYF. The DNA for the CDR3 is TGTGCCAGCAGCCCTTGGGAGGGGAAAGCCAAAAACATTCAGTACTTC.

The chain is built from TRBV7-6 and TRBJ2-1, with a weak D call TRBD1 (5 bases). This CDR3 region has 15 residues. Trimming took 5 bases from V and 8 from J, leaving 19 bases between them. The germline CDR1 and CDR2 sequences are SGHVS and FNYEAQ. The CDR3 region has the DNA TGTGCCAGCAGCCACCGCAGACAGAGCCGGGATGAGCAGTTCTTC. Amino acids: CASSHRRQSRDEQFF.

The chain employs TRBV6-5 and TRBJ1-3; possibly TRBD1 for D (6 bases). Trimming took 7 bases from V and 0 from J, leaving 13 bases between them. CDR3 length equals 15 residues. Germline V gene lookup returns CDR1 MNHEY and CDR2 SVGAGI. The CDR3 nucleotides read TGTGCCAGCATTCTGGACAGCGGCTCTGGAAACACCATATATTTT. Amino acids: CASILDSGSGNTIYF.

The chain carries TRBV25-1 and TRBJ2-1, with 13 nucleotides matching TRBD2. Trimming removed 6 bases from V and 3 bases from J; junction bases left unmatched: 5. CDR3 size: 16 residues. CDR1 is MGHDK and CDR2 is SYGVNS in the germline V gene. CDR3 coding DNA: TGTGCCAGCAGGTCGGGGACTAGCGGGATCTACAATGAGCAGTTCTTC. Amino acids: CASRSGTSGIYNEQFF.

In DNA, the CDR3 is TGCGCCAGCAGCTTGGCCCTAGCGGGAGGGCCCAATGAGCAGTTCTTC. Its protein is CASSLALAGGPNEQFF. The chain joins TRBV5-1 to TRBJ2-1, with 12 bases lining up with TRBD2. Germline assignment: CDR1 SGHRS and CDR2 YFSETQ. J was trimmed by 6 bases and V by 0 bases; bases with no gene match: 4. CDR3 length: 16 residues.

The chain links TRBV11-3 to TRBJ2-7, with 10 bases matching TRBD2. The CDR3 is 15 amino acids. The germline V gene encodes CDR1 SGHNT and CDR2 YENEEA. The V gene end was trimmed by 2 bases and the J gene end by 4 bases; junction bases not matched to a gene: 5. The CDR3 DNA reads as TGTGCCAGCAGCTTATCACTAGCGGGGTGGTACGAGCAGTACTTC. Its protein is CASSLSLAGWYEQYF.